This is a list of T cell receptor beta chains from one sample in a study of shared clonotypes between healthy human individuals. Produced via immunoSEQ multiplex PCR; TCRdb's table is partial and in-frame only. The data hold around 370,000 clones, with about 97% observed a single time. Material: memory CD8+ T cells sorted from blood. These receptors originate from a young man in good health. The CDR3 runs from the conserved cysteine through the conserved F or W. Fields, in order: J gene, clone size, V gene, D gene, CDR3 protein, CDR3 DNA. D genes are given only for firm matches. Clone size is shown for a subset of rows, as once, few, many or a class of expanded clone.

TRBJ2-4 - TRBV28 TRBD1 CASSLGQGAKNIQYF TGTGCCAGCAGTTTGGGACAGGGAGCCAAAAACATTCAGTACTTC
TRBJ2-7 - TRBV4-2 TRBD2 CASSQPGGEQYF TGTGCCAGCAGCCAACCGGGGGGCGAGCAGTACTTC
TRBJ2-7 once TRBV15 - CATSRGRLSLPYEQYF TGTGCCACCAGCAGAGGTCGACTATCCCTGCCCTACGAGCAGTACTTC
TRBJ1-4 - TRBV6-1 TRBD1 CARPQGAEANEKLFF TGTGCCAGACCGCAGGGGGCAGAGGCTAATGAAAAACTGTTTTTT
TRBJ1-1 - TRBV10-3 - CAISESAISTEAFF TGTGCCATCAGTGAGTCGGCTATCAGCACTGAAGCTTTCTTT
TRBJ2-5 - TRBV5-1 TRBD2 CASSLVGTSRTPGETQYF TGCGCCAGCAGCTTGGTAGGGACTAGCAGGACCCCGGGAGAGACCCAGTACTTC
TRBJ2-7 - TRBV7-6 - CASSLARGQFTYEQYF TGTGCCAGCAGCTTAGCGCGAGGACAATTCACCTACGAGCAGTACTTC
TRBJ1-5 - TRBV7-7 TRBD1 CASSHHFRDRGVSNQPQHF TGTGCTAGCAGCCATCACTTCCGGGACAGGGGTGTGAGCAATCAGCCCCAGCATTTT
TRBJ2-7 - TRBV14 - CASSQGGNPYEQYF TGTGCCAGCAGCCAAGGCGGGAACCCCTACGAGCAGTACTTC
TRBJ2-5 - TRBV25-1 TRBD2 CASSDLLAAKETQYF TGTGCCAGCAGTGACCTACTAGCGGCAAAAGAGACCCAGTACTTC
TRBJ2-3 once TRBV19 TRBD2 CASRLAGGDDTDTQYF TGTGCCAGTCGACTAGCGGGAGGTGATGACACAGATACGCAGTATTTT
TRBJ2-5 - TRBV10-2 - CASSQGLQGSFQETQYF TGCGCCAGCAGCCAGGGCCTACAGGGAAGCTTCCAAGAGACCCAGTACTTC
TRBJ2-7 - TRBV4-2 TRBD2 CASSQAGTSVYYEQYF TGTGCCAGCAGCCAAGCGGGGACTAGCGTGTACTACGAGCAGTACTTC
TRBJ2-7 - TRBV5-1 - CASSLAAGLSYEQYF TGCGCCAGCAGCTTGGCTGCGGGCCTATCCTACGAGCAGTACTTC